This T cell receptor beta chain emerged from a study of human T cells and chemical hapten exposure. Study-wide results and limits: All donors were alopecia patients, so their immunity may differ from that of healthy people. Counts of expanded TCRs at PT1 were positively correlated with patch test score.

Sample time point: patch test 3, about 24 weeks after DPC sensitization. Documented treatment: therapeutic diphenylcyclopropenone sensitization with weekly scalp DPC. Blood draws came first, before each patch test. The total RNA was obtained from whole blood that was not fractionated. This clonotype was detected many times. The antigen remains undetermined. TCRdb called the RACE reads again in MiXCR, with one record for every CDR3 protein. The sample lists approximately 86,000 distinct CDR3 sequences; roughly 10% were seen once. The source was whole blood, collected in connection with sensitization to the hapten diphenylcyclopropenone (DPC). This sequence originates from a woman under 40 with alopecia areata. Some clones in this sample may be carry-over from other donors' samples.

This CDR3 is CASSWTGSYNEQFF. For the CDR3, the DNA is TGTGCCAGCAGCTGGACAGGGAGCTACAATGAGCAGTTCTTC. V and J are TRBV7-2 and TRBJ2-1; 8 nucleotides match TRBD1. The germline gives CDR1 SGHTA, CDR2 FQGNSA. The trim removed 4 bases at V and 3 bases at J, leaving 2 bases unmatched. The CDR3 length is 14 residues.